The rows below give T cell receptor beta chains drawn from one sample of a study of cytomegalovirus exposure and HLA in healthy donors. Using immunoSEQ multiplex PCR, the repertoire was profiled, and TCRdb retains in-frame clones only, with some absent. The table has around 86,000 clones, 77% seen once. Sequences were obtained from PBMCs. All receptors come from a man aged 45-65 years in good health and CMV-seropositive. Both conserved end residues are part of each CDR3. The order of the fields is CDR3 protein, V gene, D gene, J gene. D genes are given only for firm matches.

CSGSRGLGEQYF TRBV29-1 . TRBJ2-7
CAWTTGSATEAFF TRBV30 TRBD1 TRBJ1-1
CASRPQGISYEQYF TRBV28 TRBD1 TRBJ2-7
CASSRGRTANSYEQYF TRBV4-3 . TRBJ2-7
CSSSRSGSGADTQYF TRBV7-3 TRBD2 TRBJ2-3
CASSFSTGGYTEAFF TRBV27 TRBD1 TRBJ1-1
CASSVGTSGIYEQFF TRBV9 TRBD2 TRBJ2-1
CASSLWAMPEASGTSSYNEQFF TRBV7-3 TRBD2 TRBJ2-1
CASSQAGQSYYGYTF TRBV4-1 . TRBJ1-2
CASSFRQVGNQPQHF TRBV5-6 . TRBJ1-5
CASRDNRGGRSTDTQYF TRBV7-9 . TRBJ2-3
CASSLQDRAGYTF TRBV11-2 TRBD1 TRBJ1-2
CASSFGTRVYEQYF TRBV5-4 TRBD2 TRBJ2-7
CASSQLGQGRGTDTQYF TRBV4-1 TRBD1 TRBJ2-3
CASSLGASGSGYEQYF TRBV7-3 TRBD2 TRBJ2-7
CASSSTLQGIETQYF TRBV13 . TRBJ2-5
CAWNPSGATDTQYF TRBV30 TRBD2 TRBJ2-3
CASSLTGQQETQYF TRBV18 TRBD1 TRBJ2-5
CASSLLFYTGELFF TRBV14 . TRBJ2-2
CASSLPLPRATNEKLFF TRBV7-9 . TRBJ1-4
CASSERLRGDTQYF TRBV25-1 . TRBJ2-3
CASSAGTSLEQFF TRBV9 . TRBJ2-1
CASSPRGLTEAFF TRBV18 . TRBJ1-1
CASSAEAPGQGANEQYF TRBV6-4 TRBD1 TRBJ2-7
CASSEGRLRAYEQYF TRBV2 . TRBJ2-7
CASSSLPNSEQYF TRBV11-2 . TRBJ2-7
CASSLADFTPAYTDTQYF TRBV11-3 . TRBJ2-3
CASSGEYEQYF TRBV2 . TRBJ2-7
CASSAGTSARLYF TRBV2 TRBD2 TRBJ2-5
CASSQGTSRGIGELFF TRBV4-2 . TRBJ2-2
CASSEQGISAFF TRBV5-1 . TRBJ1-1
CASSIGTTSGELFF TRBV19 TRBD2 TRBJ2-2
CASSLVGGDNEQFF TRBV7-3 . TRBJ2-1
CASSEGLAEGVNEQFF TRBV6-1 TRBD2 TRBJ2-1
CASSRTNTGELFF TRBV4-1 . TRBJ2-2